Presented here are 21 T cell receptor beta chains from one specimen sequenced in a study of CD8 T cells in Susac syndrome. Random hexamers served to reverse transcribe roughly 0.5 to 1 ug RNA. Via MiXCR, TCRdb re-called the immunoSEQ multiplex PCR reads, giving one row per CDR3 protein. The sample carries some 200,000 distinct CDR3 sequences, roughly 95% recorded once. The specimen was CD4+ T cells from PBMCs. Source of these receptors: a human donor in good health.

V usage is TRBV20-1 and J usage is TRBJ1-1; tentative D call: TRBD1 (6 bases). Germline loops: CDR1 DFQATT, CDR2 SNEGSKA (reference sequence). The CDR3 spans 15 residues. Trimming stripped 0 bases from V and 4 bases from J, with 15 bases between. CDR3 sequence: CSARDGGGGRTEAFF. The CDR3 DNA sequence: TGCAGTGCTAGAGATGGCGGGGGCGGCCGCACTGAAGCTTTCTTT.

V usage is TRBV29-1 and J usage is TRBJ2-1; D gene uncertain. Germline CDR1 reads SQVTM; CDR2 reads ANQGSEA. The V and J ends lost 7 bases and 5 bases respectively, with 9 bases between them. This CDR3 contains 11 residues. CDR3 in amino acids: CSATIDNEQFF. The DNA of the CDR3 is TGCAGCGCCACTATTGACAATGAGCAGTTCTTC.

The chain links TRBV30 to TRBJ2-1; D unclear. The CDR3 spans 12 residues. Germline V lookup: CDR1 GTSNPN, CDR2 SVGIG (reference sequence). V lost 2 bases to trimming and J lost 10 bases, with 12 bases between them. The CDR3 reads CAWSPTEEEQFF. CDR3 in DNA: TGTGCCTGGAGTCCCACGGAAGAGGAGCAGTTCTTC.

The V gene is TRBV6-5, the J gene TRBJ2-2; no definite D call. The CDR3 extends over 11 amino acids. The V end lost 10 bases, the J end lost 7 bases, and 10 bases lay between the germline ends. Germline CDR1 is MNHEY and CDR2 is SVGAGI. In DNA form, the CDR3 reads TGTGCCACCGATTCAGGCGGGGAGCTGTTTTTT. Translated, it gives CATDSGGELFF.

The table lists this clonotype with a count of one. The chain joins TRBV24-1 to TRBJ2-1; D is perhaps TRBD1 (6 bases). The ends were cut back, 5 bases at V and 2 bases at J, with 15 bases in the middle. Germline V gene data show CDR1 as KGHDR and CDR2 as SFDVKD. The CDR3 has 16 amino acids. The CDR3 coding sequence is TGTGCCACCAGTGGGAGTTCAGGGGTCGCCTACAATGAGCAGTTCTTC. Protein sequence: CATSGSSGVAYNEQFF.

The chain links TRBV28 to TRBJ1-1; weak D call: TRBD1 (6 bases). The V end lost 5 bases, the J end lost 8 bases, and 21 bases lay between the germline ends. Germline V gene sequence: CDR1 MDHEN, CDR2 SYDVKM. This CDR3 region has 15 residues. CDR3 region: CASSPWGGALAEAFF. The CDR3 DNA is TGTGCCAGCAGTCCATGGGGGGGGGCGCTCGCCGAAGCTTTCTTT.

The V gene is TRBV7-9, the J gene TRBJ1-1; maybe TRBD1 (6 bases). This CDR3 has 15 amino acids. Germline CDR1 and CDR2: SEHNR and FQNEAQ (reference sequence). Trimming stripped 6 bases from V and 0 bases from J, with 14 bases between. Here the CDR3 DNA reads TGTGCCAGCAGGCCGACAGGACCTATGAACACTGAAGCTTTCTTT. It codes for CASRPTGPMNTEAFF. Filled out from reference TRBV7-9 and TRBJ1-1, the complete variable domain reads DTGVSQNPRHKITKRGQNVTFRCDPISEHNRLYWYRQTLGQGPEFLTYFQNEAQLEKSRLLSDRFSAERPKGSFSTLEIQRTEQGDSAMYLCASRPTGPMNTEAFFGQGTRLTVV.

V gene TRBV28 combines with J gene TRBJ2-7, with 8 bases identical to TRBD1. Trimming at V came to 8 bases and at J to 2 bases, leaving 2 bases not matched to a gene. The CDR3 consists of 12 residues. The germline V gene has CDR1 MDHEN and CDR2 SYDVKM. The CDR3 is CASQTGAYEQYF. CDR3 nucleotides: TGTGCCAGCCAGACAGGGGCCTACGAGCAGTACTTC.

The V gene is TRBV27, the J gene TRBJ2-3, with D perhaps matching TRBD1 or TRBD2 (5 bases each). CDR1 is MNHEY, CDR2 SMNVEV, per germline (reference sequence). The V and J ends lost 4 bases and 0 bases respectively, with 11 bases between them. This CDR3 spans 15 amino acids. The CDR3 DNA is TGTGCCAGCAGTTGGGACCGCTTAAGCACAGATACGCAGTATTTT. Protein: CASSWDRLSTDTQYF.

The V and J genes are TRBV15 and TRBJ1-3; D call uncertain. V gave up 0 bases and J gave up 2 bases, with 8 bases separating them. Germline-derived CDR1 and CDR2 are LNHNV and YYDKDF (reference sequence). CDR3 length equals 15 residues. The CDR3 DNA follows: TGTGCCACCAGCAGAGATCTGACGGCTGGAAACACCATATATTTT. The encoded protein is CATSRDLTAGNTIYF.

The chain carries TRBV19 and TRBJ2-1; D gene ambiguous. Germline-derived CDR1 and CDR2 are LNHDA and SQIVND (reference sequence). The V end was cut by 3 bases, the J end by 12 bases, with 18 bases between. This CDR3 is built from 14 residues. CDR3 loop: CASSMELKRTPQFF. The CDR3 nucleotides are TGTGCCAGTAGTATGGAGCTTAAGCGAACGCCGCAGTTCTTC.

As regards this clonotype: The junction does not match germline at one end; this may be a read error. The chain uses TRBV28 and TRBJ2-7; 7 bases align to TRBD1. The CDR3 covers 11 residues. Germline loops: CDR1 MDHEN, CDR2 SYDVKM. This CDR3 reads CASSKQGRTIF. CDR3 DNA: TGTGCCAGCAGTAAACAGGGGCGCACGATCTTC. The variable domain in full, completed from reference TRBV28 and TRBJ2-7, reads DVKVTQSSRYLVKRTGEKVFLECVQDMDHENMFWYRQDPGLGLRLIYFSYDVKMKEKGDIPEGYSVSREKKERFSLILESASTNQTSMYLCASSKQGRTIFGPGTRLTVT.

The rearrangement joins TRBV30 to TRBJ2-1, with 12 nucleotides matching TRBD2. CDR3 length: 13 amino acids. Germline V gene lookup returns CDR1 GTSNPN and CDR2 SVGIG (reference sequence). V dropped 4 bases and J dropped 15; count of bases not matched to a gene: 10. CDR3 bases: TGTGCCTGGACTCTAGCGGGAGGGCGGACAGCGTTCTTC. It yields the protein CAWTLAGGRTAFF.

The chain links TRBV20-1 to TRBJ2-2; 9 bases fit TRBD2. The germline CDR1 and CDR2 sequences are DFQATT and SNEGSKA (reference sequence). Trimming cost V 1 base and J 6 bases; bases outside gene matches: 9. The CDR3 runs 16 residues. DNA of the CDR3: TGCAGTGCTAGAGTTTCCGCGGGAGGGCGGCCCGGGGAGCTGTTTTTT. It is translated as CSARVSAGGRPGELFF.

CDR3 loop: CSVKPGTLDHEQYF. In DNA form, the CDR3 reads TGCAGCGTCAAGCCGGGGACTCTGGACCACGAGCAGTACTTC. The gene calls are TRBV29-1 and TRBJ2-7, with D perhaps TRBD2 (6 bases). Germline V gene lookup returns CDR1 SQVTM and CDR2 ANQGSEA. CDR3 length equals 14 residues. V shed 6 bases and J shed 5 bases, with 20 bases lying between them.

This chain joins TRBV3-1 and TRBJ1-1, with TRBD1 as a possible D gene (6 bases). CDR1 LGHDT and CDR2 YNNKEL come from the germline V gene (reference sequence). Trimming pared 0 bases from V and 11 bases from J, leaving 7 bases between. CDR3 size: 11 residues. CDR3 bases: TGTGCCAGCAGCCAAGATAGGGGGGCTTTCTTT. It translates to CASSQDRGAFF. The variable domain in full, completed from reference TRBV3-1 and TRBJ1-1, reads DTAVSQTPKYLVTQMGNDKSIKCEQNLGHDTMYWYKQDSKKFLKIMFSYNNKELIINETVPNRFSPKSPDKAHLNLHINSLELGDSAVYFCASSQDRGAFFGQGTRLTVV.

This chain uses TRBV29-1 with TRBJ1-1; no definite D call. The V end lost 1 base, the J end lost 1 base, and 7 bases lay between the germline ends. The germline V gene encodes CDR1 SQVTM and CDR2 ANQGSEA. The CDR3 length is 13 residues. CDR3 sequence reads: CSVEGHPNTEAFF. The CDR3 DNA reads TGCAGCGTTGAAGGGCACCCGAACACTGAAGCTTTCTTT.

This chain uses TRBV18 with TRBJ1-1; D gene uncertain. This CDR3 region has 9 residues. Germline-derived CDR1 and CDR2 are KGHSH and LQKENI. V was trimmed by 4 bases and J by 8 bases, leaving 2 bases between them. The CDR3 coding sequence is TGTGCCAGCTCACGAGAAGCTTTCTTT. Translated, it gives CASSREAFF.

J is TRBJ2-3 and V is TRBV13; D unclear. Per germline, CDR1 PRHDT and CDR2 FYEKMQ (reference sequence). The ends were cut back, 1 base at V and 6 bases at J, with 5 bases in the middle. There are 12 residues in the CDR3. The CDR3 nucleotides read TGTGCCAGCAGCTTAGCTCGGGATACGCAGTATTTT. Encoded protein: CASSLARDTQYF.

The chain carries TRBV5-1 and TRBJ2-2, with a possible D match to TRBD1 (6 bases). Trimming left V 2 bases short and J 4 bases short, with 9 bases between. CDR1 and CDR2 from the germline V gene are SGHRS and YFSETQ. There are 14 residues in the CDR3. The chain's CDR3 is CASSFDRPTGELFF. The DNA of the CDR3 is TGCGCCAGCAGCTTTGACAGGCCCACCGGGGAGCTGTTTTTT. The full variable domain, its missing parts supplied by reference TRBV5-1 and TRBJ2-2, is KAGVTQTPRYLIKTRGQQVTLSCSPISGHRSVSWYQQTPGQGLQFLFEYFSETQRNKGNFPGRFSGRQFSNSRSEMNVSTLELGDSALYLCASSFDRPTGELFFGEGSRLTVL.

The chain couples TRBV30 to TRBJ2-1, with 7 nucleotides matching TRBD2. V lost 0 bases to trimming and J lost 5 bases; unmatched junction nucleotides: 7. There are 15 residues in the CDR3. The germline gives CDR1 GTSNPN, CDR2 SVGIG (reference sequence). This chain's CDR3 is CAWSVGLAANNEQFF. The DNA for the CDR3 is TGTGCCTGGAGTGTAGGGCTAGCGGCAAACAATGAGCAGTTCTTC.